This T cell receptor beta chain was found in a study of spatial heterogeneity in lung cancer. The study's findings and limits: Ubiquitous, expanded tumor-derived TCRs were more frequently observed in blood at resection than at follow-up.

Time point indicated: sample taken at primary tumor resection. The donors comprised approximately 75 untreated early-stage non-small cell lung cancer patients. Unsorted whole RNA of tumor, nontumor lung or frozen PBMC was sequenced. Unique molecular identifiers, one per molecule, were present on every TCR cDNA molecule. Each CDR3 protein gets one entry after TCRdb re-called the 5' RACE reads with MiXCR. The sample has 6,000 to 8,500 distinct CDR3 sequences, approximately 8.6% seen once. V trimming: 3 bases; J trimming: 3 bases; junction bases outside the gene matches: 5. The CDR3 extends over 14 amino acids. Per germline, CDR1 MGHRA and CDR2 YSYEKL. Comments on this clonotype: Its antigen is as yet unknown.

J is TRBJ2-7 and V is TRBV4-1; 7 bases align to TRBD1. The receptor was derived from a male donor with early-stage non-small cell lung cancer. The sequences come from PBMCs, collected at surgery. The chain's CDR3 is CASSHQRQGYEQYF. The CDR3, as DNA: TGCGCCAGCAGCCATCAAAGACAGGGCTACGAGCAGTACTTC.